This T cell receptor beta chain was observed in a study of circulating CD8 cells and anti-PD-1 response in melanoma. Study details: Patients received intravenous nivolumab, 3 mg/kg, every 2 weeks. Non-responders showed stable or progressive disease; responders showed complete or partial response. General study findings and limits: Clonotype sharing was highest between DPOS and TIGIT subsets.

TCR libraries were prepared from around 15 ng of total RNA with the QIAseq Immune Repertoire TCR panel. TCRdb fed the reads into MiXCR, producing one record per CDR3 protein. The sample yields roughly 1,000 distinct CDR3 sequences, approximately 8.4% seen once. Four subsets defined by PD-1 and/or TIGIT were sorted from live CD3+CD8+TCRalphabeta+ cells. In its sample, this clonotype ranks as medium-sized (0.01 to 0.1%). Antigen specificity is unknown. Trimming shortened V by 2 bases and J by 3 bases, and 10 bases separated the two germline ends. The CDR3 has 14 amino acids. CDR1 and CDR2 (germline): MDHEN, SYDVKM.

The sequence was obtained from a human donor with melanoma. The sequencing here drew on CD8+ T cells from PBMCs, taken at baseline or after one month of anti-PD-1 therapy (not recorded which). The chain is built from TRBV28 and TRBJ2-5, with no clear D. CDR3 nucleotide sequence: TGTGCCAGCAGTTTACGGGCAGGCGAAGAGACCCAGTACTTC. Protein sequence: CASSLRAGEETQYF.